The following is a T cell receptor beta chain sequence with its context. This record comes from a study of blood T cell repertoires in COVID-19. Study as a whole: Both acute and convalescent COVID-19 samples were obtained from the United States, Italy and Spain. PBMCs, B-cell-depleted T cells, or T cells were the source of the cDNA or gDNA that made up the material.

V shed 4 bases and J 0 bases; nucleotides not matched to a gene: 4. The CDR3 length is 14 residues. The V gene's germline CDR1 is SGDLS and CDR2 YYNGEE. Per the study methods: Amplification of reference gene primers was used by the study to estimate nucleated cell counts. Libraries were prepared by immunoSEQ multiplex PCR; TCRdb keeps only in-frame clonotypes and omits some of them. The V and J calls and clone size come from that table; D and trimming were worked out from the DNA. The sample comprises 200,000 to 300,000 clones, roughly 86% of which are singletons, and over 7.5% rests with the top ten.

This sequence joins TRBV9 and TRBJ2-7; 7 bases agree with TRBD1. The clonotype was recovered from a middle-aged man who had recovered from COVID-19. Material: peripheral blood. CDR3 nucleotides: TGTGCCAGCAGCATCGGACAGGCCTCCTACGAGCAGTACTTC. Translation gives CASSIGQASYEQYF. Filled out from reference TRBV9 and TRBJ2-7, the complete variable domain reads DSGVTQTPKHLITATGQRVTLRCSPRSGDLSVYWYQQSLDQGLQFLIQYYNGEERAKGNILERFSAQQFPDLHSELNLSSLELGDSALYFCASSIGQASYEQYFGPGTRLTVT.